The 6 T cell receptor beta chains reported below all come from one sample, sequenced in a study of beta chain features in type 1 diabetes. Expressed TCRB transcripts were sequenced because the entire RNA isolate underwent reverse transcription. Sequenced by immunoSEQ multiplex PCR; TCRdb stores in-frame clones only, minus some. Of under 400,000 clones listed, roughly 13% were seen once; the top ten hold roughly 0.015%. The specimen sequenced was naive CD4+ T cells from blood. The receptors here all came from a man in his late teens or twenties in good health.

A few counts support this clone. This sequence joins TRBV7-3 and TRBJ2-2; D possibly corresponds to TRBD1 (5 bases). The V gene lost 3 bases and the J gene lost 4 bases, with 6 bases spanning the gap. This CDR3 region has 13 residues. Germline V gene data show CDR1 as SGHTA and CDR2 as FQGTGA. DNA for the CDR3: TGTGCCAGCAGCTTTCAGGGCACCGGGGAGCTGTTTTTT. This encodes CASSFQGTGELFF.

The rearrangement links TRBV30 to TRBJ1-6; D is possibly TRBD1 (5 bases). In germline, CDR1 is GTSNPN, CDR2 SVGIG (reference sequence). V was clipped by 2 bases and J by 14 bases, with 13 bases between them. The CDR3 contains 12 residues. The CDR3 nucleotides are TGTGCCTGGAGTCGCGCGGGGCTGTCCCTCCACTTT. Its protein is CAWSRAGLSLHF.

The chain joins TRBV10-3 to TRBJ1-2; a weak D match, TRBD1 (6 bases). The germline gives CDR1 ENHRY, CDR2 SYGVKD. The length of the CDR3 is 14 residues. V lost 0 bases to trimming and J lost 6 bases, with 11 bases between them. The CDR3, as DNA: TGTGCCATCAGTGAGTCGTTCTGGACAGATGGCTACACCTTC. Translated, it gives CAISESFWTDGYTF.

The chain couples TRBV29-1 to TRBJ2-2, with 8 positions matching TRBD1. The CDR3 contains 15 residues. The J segment lost 5 bases and the V segment lost 6 bases, leaving 11 bases of the junction unmatched. CDR1 and CDR2 (germline): SQVTM, ANQGSEA. The CDR3 DNA sequence: TGCAGCGTACGTGAATACAGGGGGTATACCGGGGAGCTGTTTTTT. Its translation is CSVREYRGYTGELFF.

The chain carries TRBV28 and TRBJ2-5; 10 positions match TRBD2. Per the germline V gene, CDR1 is MDHEN and CDR2 is SYDVKM. The junction had 4 bases not matched to a gene; V was cut back by 2 bases and J by 4 bases. The CDR3 covers 15 residues. This CDR3 is CASSLPSGGLETQYF. The CDR3 nucleotides read TGTGCCAGCAGTTTACCTAGCGGGGGCCTAGAGACCCAGTACTTC. Full variable domain (missing parts from reference TRBV28 and TRBJ2-5): DVKVTQSSRYLVKRTGEKVFLECVQDMDHENMFWYRQDPGLGLRLIYFSYDVKMKEKGDIPEGYSVSREKKERFSLILESASTNQTSMYLCASSLPSGGLETQYFGPGTRLLVL.

This clone was recorded a few times. The V call is TRBV6-6, the J call TRBJ2-3; 8 bases are shared with TRBD1. Germline CDR1 reads MNHNY; CDR2 reads SVGAGI (reference sequence). Germline trimming cut 9 bases from V and 4 bases from J; bases unmatched to any gene: 12. The CDR3 extends over 15 amino acids. CDR3 nucleotide sequence: TGTGCCAGTTCCCCGGACAGGGTTTCGGCAGATACGCAGTATTTT. Translated, it gives CASSPDRVSADTQYF.